Presented here are 12 T cell receptor beta chains from one specimen sequenced in a study of human T cells and chemical hapten exposure. TCRdb re-analysed the RACE reads in MiXCR, keeping a single row per CDR3 protein. The sample comprises some 83,000 distinct CDR3 sequences, around 10% of which are singletons, and 4% to 5.5% rests with the top ten. The time point was: patch test 1, 2 weeks after DPC sensitization. This sample's treatment: therapeutic diphenylcyclopropenone sensitization with weekly scalp DPC. Sample: whole blood, taken in connection with sensitization to the hapten diphenylcyclopropenone (DPC). The source is a woman aged 50 to 60 with alopecia areata. Some clones in this sample may be carry-over from other donors' samples.

The CDR3 region is CASSLGDLPNQPQHF. CDR3 nucleotide sequence: TGTGCCAGCAGCTTAGGCGATCTCCCTAATCAGCCCCAGCATTTT. This rearrangement joins TRBV7-2 to TRBJ1-5; D call uncertain. CDR1 and CDR2 from the germline V gene are SGHTA and FQGNSA. Trimming left V 1 base short and J 4 bases short, with 11 bases between. The CDR3 runs to 15 residues.

This clonotype was picked up a small number of times. V usage is TRBV28 and J usage is TRBJ1-5; 7 bases map to TRBD1. CDR1 is MDHEN, CDR2 SYDVKM, per germline. V lost 5 bases, J lost 4 bases, and 8 bases stayed unmatched. The CDR3 is 15 residues long. The CDR3 is CASSPTTGYNQPQHF. The CDR3 coding sequence is TGTGCCAGCAGTCCAACGACAGGGTATAATCAGCCCCAGCATTTT.

In its sample, this clonotype was seen a few times. The genes are TRBV20-1 and TRBJ2-4; D gene unclear. The CDR3 is made up of 15 amino acids. From germline, CDR1 is DFQATT and CDR2 SNEGSKA (reference sequence). The V end lost 5 bases, the J end lost 0 bases, and 14 bases lay between the germline ends. The CDR3 DNA is TGCAGTGCTGGTCCCTTAGGCATAGCCAAAAACATTCAGTACTTC. Its protein is CSAGPLGIAKNIQYF.

This chain uses TRBV7-3 with TRBJ2-2; perhaps TRBD1 as D (6 bases). Trimming removed 1 base at V and 5 bases at J, with 11 bases between. Per germline, CDR1 SGHTA and CDR2 FQGTGA. This CDR3 has 15 residues. The CDR3 sequence: CASSLRGQFTGELFF. CDR3 in DNA: TGTGCCAGCAGCTTAAGAGGACAGTTTACCGGGGAGCTGTTTTTT.

This clonotype was seen at least ten times. The chain carries TRBV29-1 and TRBJ2-1; 12 bases fit TRBD2. Germline CDR1 and CDR2: SQVTM and ANQGSEA. The CDR3 covers 15 residues. The junction had 7 bases not matched to a gene; V was cut back by 5 bases and J by 5 bases. CDR3 sequence (DNA): TGCAGCGTTCCCCGGACTAGCGGGACCGACAATGAGCAGTTCTTC. Residues: CSVPRTSGTDNEQFF.

This clonotype appeared many times. V and J are TRBV6-2 or TRBV6-3 and TRBJ2-3; maybe TRBD2 (6 bases). The V end lost 6 bases, the J end lost 0 bases, and 22 bases lay between the germline ends. The CDR3 sequence is 18 residues long. Germline V CDR1 and CDR2: MNHEY, SVGEGT. The CDR3 is CASRDLPGLATSTDTQYF. CDR3 DNA: TGTGCCAGCAGGGACCTGCCGGGACTCGCTACCAGCACAGATACGCAGTATTTT.

This clonotype was seen many times. V and J are TRBV5-1 and TRBJ2-5; D is ambiguous. The CDR3 covers 13 residues. Germline V lookup: CDR1 SGHRS, CDR2 YFSETQ. V lost 0 bases and J 13 bases, leaving 16 bases between the germline ends. CDR3 DNA: TGCGCCAGCAGCTTGGAGGTGGTGGAGTCTCGGTACTTC. It yields the protein CASSLEVVESRYF.

The V and J genes are TRBV5-8 and TRBJ2-7, with a possible D match to TRBD1 (5 bases). Germline V CDR1 and CDR2: SGHTS, YDEGEE. V was shortened by 0 bases and J by 3 bases, with 13 bases between the two germline ends. The CDR3 is 15 residues long. CDR3 sequence reads: CASSLEGPPSYEQYF. In DNA form, the CDR3 reads TGTGCCAGCAGCTTGGAGGGGCCGCCAAGCTACGAGCAGTACTTC.

This clonotype was recorded at least ten times. The genes are TRBV6-2 or TRBV6-3 and TRBJ1-1; no reliable D call. The V and J ends lost 8 bases and 3 bases respectively, with 13 bases between them. Germline V gene data show CDR1 as MNHEY and CDR2 as SVGEGT. The CDR3 runs 13 residues. As DNA, the CDR3 is TGTGCCAGCCGCGGGCGGGATTACACTGAAGCTTTCTTT. Translated, it gives CASRGRDYTEAFF.

The genes are TRBV20-1 and TRBJ2-1; 7 nucleotides line up with TRBD1. Trimming removed 0 bases from V and 3 bases from J; junction bases left unmatched: 17. The CDR3 is made up of 19 amino acids. Germline lookup yields CDR1 DFQATT and CDR2 SNEGSKA (reference sequence). The CDR3 region has the DNA TGCAGTGCTAGAGACTTTCAAACAGGGGCCCACCAGCTCTACAATGAGCAGTTCTTC. Encoded protein: CSARDFQTGAHQLYNEQFF.

This clonotype was seen only a few times. V usage is TRBV7-2 and J usage is TRBJ2-7, with D unresolved. Trimming shortened V by 1 base and J by 0 bases, and 10 bases separated the two germline ends. The V gene's germline CDR1 is SGHTA and CDR2 FQGNSA. This CDR3 is built from 15 residues. The CDR3 nucleotides are TGTGCCAGCAGCTTAGACGGCAGAAGCTCCTACGAGCAGTACTTC. Translation gives CASSLDGRSSYEQYF.

The table lists this clonotype with many counts. The genes are TRBV12-3 or TRBV12-4 and TRBJ2-7; 13 bases align to TRBD2. The CDR3 is 15 residues long. V gave up 4 bases and J gave up 4 bases; unmatched junction bases: 4. The CDR3 DNA sequence: TGTGCCAGCAGTTCCGGACTAGCGGGAGCATACGAGCAGTACTTC. It translates to CASSSGLAGAYEQYF.